This T cell receptor beta chain is from a study of blood T cell repertoires in COVID-19. CDR1 and CDR2 (germline): SEHNR, FQNEAQ (reference sequence). This CDR3 is 19 amino acids long. J lost 6 bases, V lost 5 bases, and 19 bases had no gene match. How the authors handled the data: Amplification of reference gene primers was used by the study to estimate nucleated cell counts. Some clones are missing from TCRdb's copy, which holds only in-frame ones; the method was immunoSEQ multiplex PCR. V, J and clone size derive from that table, while D and trimming were established from the DNA sequence. Found here are some 150,000 clones, 87% of them singletons; the top ten hold 8.5% to 9%.

The TCR was taken from a woman between 50 and 59 years old with active or convalescent COVID-19. Material: peripheral blood. V usage is TRBV7-9 and J usage is TRBJ2-7, with TRBD2 matching 13 bases. The CDR3 sequence is CASSQTEILAGGRQFEQYF. In DNA form, the CDR3 reads TGTGCCAGCAGCCAAACCGAGATACTAGCGGGAGGGCGCCAGTTCGAGCAGTACTTC.